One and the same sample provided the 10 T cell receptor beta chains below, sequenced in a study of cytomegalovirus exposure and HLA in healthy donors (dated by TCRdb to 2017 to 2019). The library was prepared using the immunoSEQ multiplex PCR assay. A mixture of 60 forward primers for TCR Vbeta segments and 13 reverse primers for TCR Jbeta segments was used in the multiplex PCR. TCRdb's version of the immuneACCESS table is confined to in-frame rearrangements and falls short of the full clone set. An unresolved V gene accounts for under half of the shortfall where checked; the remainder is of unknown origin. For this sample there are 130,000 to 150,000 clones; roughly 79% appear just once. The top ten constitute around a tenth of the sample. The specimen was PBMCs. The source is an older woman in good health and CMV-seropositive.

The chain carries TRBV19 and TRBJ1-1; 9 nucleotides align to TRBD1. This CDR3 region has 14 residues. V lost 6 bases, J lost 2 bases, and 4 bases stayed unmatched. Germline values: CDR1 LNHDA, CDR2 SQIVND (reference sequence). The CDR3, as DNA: TGTGCCAGTAGCCACAGGGGGCTTAACACTGAAGCTTTCTTT. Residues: CASSHRGLNTEAFF. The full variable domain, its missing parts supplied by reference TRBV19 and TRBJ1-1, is DGGITQSPKYLFRKEGQNVTLSCEQNLNHDAMYWYRQDPGQGLRLIYYSQIVNDFQKGDIAEGYSVSREKKESFPLTVTSAQKNPTAFYLCASSHRGLNTEAFFGQGTRLTVV.

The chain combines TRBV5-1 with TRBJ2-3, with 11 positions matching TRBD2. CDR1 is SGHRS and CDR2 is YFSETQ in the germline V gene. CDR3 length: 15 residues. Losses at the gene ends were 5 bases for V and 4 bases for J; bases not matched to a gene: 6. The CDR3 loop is CASRTSGSFADTQYF. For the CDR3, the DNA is TGCGCCAGCAGAACTAGCGGGAGTTTCGCAGATACGCAGTATTTT. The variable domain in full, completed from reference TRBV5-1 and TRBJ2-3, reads KAGVTQTPRYLIKTRGQQVTLSCSPISGHRSVSWYQQTPGQGLQFLFEYFSETQRNKGNFPGRFSGRQFSNSRSEMNVSTLELGDSALYLCASRTSGSFADTQYFGPGTRLTVL.

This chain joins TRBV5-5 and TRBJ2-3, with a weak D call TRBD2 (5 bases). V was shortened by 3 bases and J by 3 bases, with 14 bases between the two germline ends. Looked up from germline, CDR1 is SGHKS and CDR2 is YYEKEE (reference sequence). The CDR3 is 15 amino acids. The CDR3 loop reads CASSSVRAGTDTQYF. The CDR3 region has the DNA TGTGCCAGCAGCTCGGTGAGGGCGGGTACAGATACGCAGTATTTT.

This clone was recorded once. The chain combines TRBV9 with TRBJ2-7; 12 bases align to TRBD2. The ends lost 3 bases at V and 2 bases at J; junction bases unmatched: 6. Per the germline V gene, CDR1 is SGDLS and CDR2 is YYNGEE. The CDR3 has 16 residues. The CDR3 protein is CASSAQTSGGTYEQYF. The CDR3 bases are TGTGCCAGCAGCGCGCAGACTAGCGGGGGAACCTACGAGCAGTACTTC.

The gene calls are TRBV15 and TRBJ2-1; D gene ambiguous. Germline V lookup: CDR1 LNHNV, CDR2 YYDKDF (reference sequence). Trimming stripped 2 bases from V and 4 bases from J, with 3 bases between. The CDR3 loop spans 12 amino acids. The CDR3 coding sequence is TGTGCCACCAGCAGATCGTACAATGAGCAGTTCTTC. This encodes CATSRSYNEQFF.

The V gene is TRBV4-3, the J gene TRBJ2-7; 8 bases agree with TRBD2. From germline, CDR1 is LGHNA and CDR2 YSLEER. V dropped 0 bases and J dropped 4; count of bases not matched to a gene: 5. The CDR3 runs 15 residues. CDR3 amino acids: CASSQEGGRRYEQYF. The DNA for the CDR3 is TGCGCCAGCAGCCAAGAAGGCGGGAGGAGGTACGAGCAGTACTTC.

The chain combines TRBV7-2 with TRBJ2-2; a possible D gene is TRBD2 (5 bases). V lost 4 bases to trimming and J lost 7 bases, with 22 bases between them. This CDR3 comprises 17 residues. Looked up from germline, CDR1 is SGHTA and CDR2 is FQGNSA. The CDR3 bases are TGTGCCAGCAGCTGGGGTGAGACCACCTTCGCGGGCGGGGAGCTGTTTTTT. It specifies CASSWGETTFAGGELFF.

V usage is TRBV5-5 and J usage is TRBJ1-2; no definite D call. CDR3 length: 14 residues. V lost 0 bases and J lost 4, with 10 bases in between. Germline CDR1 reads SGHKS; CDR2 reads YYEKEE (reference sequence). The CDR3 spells CASSLGAPLYGYTF. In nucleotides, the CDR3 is TGTGCCAGCAGCTTGGGGGCGCCCCTCTATGGCTACACCTTC.

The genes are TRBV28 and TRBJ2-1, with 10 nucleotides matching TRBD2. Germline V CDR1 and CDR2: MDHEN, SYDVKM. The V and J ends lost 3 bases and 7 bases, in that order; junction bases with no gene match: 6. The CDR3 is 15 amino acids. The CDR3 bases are TGTGCCAGCAGTTTGCTAGCGGGAGTAATAAATGAGCAGTTCTTC. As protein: CASSLLAGVINEQFF.

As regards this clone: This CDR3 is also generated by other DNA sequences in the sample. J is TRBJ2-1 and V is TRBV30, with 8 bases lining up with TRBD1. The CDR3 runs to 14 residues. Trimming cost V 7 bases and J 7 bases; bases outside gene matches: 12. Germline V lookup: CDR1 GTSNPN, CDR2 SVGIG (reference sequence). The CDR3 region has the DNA TGTGCCTCCACAAGGACAGGGAACGTGAATGAGCAGTTCTTC. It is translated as CASTRTGNVNEQFF. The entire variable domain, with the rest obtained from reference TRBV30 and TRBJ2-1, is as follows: SQTIHQWPATLVQPVGSPLSLECTVEGTSNPNLYWYRQAAGRGLQLLFYSVGIGQISSEVPQNLSASRPQDRQFILSSKKLLLSDSGFYLCASTRTGNVNEQFFGPGTRLTVL.